Listed below are T cell receptor beta chains from one sample, sequenced in a study of response to subunit inactivated influenza vaccine. MiXCR, run by TCRdb on the RT-PCR reads, gives a single entry per CDR3 protein. The top ten clones hold approximately 12% of a sample with 490,000 or so distinct CDR3 sequences, approximately 7.6% of them seen once. The sequences come from PBMCs from blood, collected 23 months after vaccination. The source of these receptors is a man aged 45 to 75 who received an inactivated influenza vaccine. The CDR3 runs from the conserved cysteine through the conserved F or W. The order of the fields is CDR3 length, D gene, J gene, V gene, CDR3 protein. A D gene is named only where the DNA matches it firmly.

17 - TRBJ2-2 TRBV11-3 CASSLDQYRHLSGELFF
15 TRBD1 TRBJ2-1 TRBV12-3/TRBV12-4 CASSDRDRGRNEQFF
14 - TRBJ1-5 TRBV7-2 CASSLDRSYQPQHF
14 - TRBJ1-5 TRBV7-9 CASSYGPINQPQHF
13 - TRBJ2-5 TRBV20-1 CSARRTAQETQYF
19 TRBD1 TRBJ2-3 TRBV14 CASSPNRGHTSYPTDTQYF
14 - TRBJ2-3 TRBV5-5 CASSFSSSSDTQYF
16 TRBD1 TRBJ2-3 TRBV12-3/TRBV12-4 CASSPPGQRYTDTQYF
17 - TRBJ2-5 TRBV11-2 CASSLYRERDLQETQYF
15 TRBD2 TRBJ2-1 TRBV20-1 CSARAGLAGASEQFF
14 - TRBJ2-4 TRBV5-1 CASRLDRSKNIQYF
14 - TRBJ2-5 TRBV3-1 CASSFPGDAETQYF
13 TRBD2 TRBJ2-5 TRBV29-1 CSAGTSRQETQYF
13 - TRBJ2-1 TRBV29-1 CSAGQSSYNEQFF
14 - TRBJ2-2 TRBV19 CASSISGTTGELFF
13 - TRBJ1-2 TRBV20-1 CSARDKRPRGYTF
16 TRBD1 TRBJ2-5 TRBV29-1 CSVEESSRGLGETQYF
15 TRBD2 TRBJ2-1 TRBV20-1 CSARTLAGGPGEQFF
15 - TRBJ1-4 TRBV20-1 CSARDSRESNEKLFF
15 TRBD2 TRBJ2-1 TRBV27 CASTSTVGRANEQFF
16 TRBD2 TRBJ2-3 TRBV7-2 CASSLLGSGGLIPQYF
14 - TRBJ1-1 TRBV7-2 CASSLAPLPTEAFF
16 - TRBJ1-1 TRBV5-8 CASSLAGGAGNTEAFF
15 TRBD1 TRBJ2-3 TRBV5-1 CASSEWGQGANTQYF
17 TRBD1 TRBJ1-5 TRBV20-1 CSARDWDGTGDRQPQHF
19 TRBD2 TRBJ2-1 TRBV6-2/TRBV6-3 CASSYSRTSGPSSYNEQFF
16 - TRBJ1-6 TRBV4-1 CASSQSRALKHSPLHF
15 - TRBJ2-5 TRBV6-1 CASSPPPGNQETQYF